This T cell receptor beta chain appears in the sequencing data of a study of blood T cells in healthy people across ages. Whole-study results and caveats: Changes in expanded clonotypes were possibly confounded, as the CMV status of donors was unknown.

Concerning this clonotype itself: As yet, its antigen is unknown.

Combining a sample-barcoded 5' primer with a J-beta primer mix, a second PCR ran for 7 to 11 cycles. Each CDR3 protein gets one entry after TCRdb re-called the 5' RACE reads with MiXCR. The data show 1.2 million to 1.5 million distinct CDR3 sequences, about 43% seen once. This TCR came from a woman aged 18-29 years in good health. The sample comprised blood.

The CDR3 DNA reads TGTGCCAGCAGTTACTCCTGGCCTAGCGGGAGCCCTTTGGAGCAGTTCTTC. Translation gives CASSYSWPSGSPLEQFF. V usage is TRBV6-5 and J usage is TRBJ2-1; 10 bases fit TRBD2. The junction had 12 bases not matched to a gene; V was cut back by 0 bases and J by 10 bases. This CDR3 region has 17 residues. Germline CDR1 is MNHEY and CDR2 is SVGAGI.